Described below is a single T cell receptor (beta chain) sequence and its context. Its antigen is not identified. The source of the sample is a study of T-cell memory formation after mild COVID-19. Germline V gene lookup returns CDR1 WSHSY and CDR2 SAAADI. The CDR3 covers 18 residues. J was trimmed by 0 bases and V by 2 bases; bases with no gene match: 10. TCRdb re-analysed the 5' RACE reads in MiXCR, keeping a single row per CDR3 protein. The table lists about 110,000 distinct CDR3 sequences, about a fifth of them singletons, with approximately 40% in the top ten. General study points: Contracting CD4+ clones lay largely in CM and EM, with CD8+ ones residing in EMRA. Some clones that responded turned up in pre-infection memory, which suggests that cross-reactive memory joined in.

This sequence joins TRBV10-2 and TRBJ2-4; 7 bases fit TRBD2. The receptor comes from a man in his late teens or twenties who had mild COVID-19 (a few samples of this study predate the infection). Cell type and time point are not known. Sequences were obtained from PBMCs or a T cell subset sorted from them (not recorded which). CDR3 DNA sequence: TGCGCCAGCAGTGAGGGACTAGATCGGTATCTAGCCAAAAACATTCAGTACTTC. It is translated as CASSEGLDRYLAKNIQYF.